The TCR beta chain under discussion was sequenced for a study of T-cell reconstitution after alpha-beta-depleted transplantation in children. Molecular barcoding with unique molecular identifiers was used for the TCRbeta library. TCRdb re-derived calls from the PCR reads in MiXCR, one entry per CDR3 protein. The table shows 190,000 or so distinct CDR3 sequences, with more than 14% occurring only once. Germline CDR1 SGHRS, CDR2 YFSETQ. This CDR3 comprises 16 residues. V was clipped by 4 bases and J by 0 bases, with 14 bases between them. The rearrangement joins TRBV5-1 to TRBJ2-1; maybe TRBD2 (6 bases). This TCR was sampled from a human donor who donated a stem cell graft to a child with acute lymphoblastic leukemia. The source material was PBMCs from the stem cell graft donor, sampled from the stem cell graft. CDR3 region: CASSNIAVSSYNEQFF. The CDR3 bases are TGCGCCAGCAGCAACATAGCGGTTAGCTCCTACAATGAGCAGTTCTTC. Using reference TRBV5-1 and TRBJ2-1 for the parts outside the CDR3, the full variable domain is KAGVTQTPRYLIKTRGQQVTLSCSPISGHRSVSWYQQTPGQGLQFLFEYFSETQRNKGNFPGRFSGRQFSNSRSEMNVSTLELGDSALYLCASSNIAVSSYNEQFFGPGTRLTVL.